The T cell receptor beta chain described here comes from a study of CD8+ T cells in alopecia areata. Following extraction, RNA underwent reverse transcription to cDNA, which served as the sequencing template. TCRdb keeps only in-frame clones here, not all; method: immunoSEQ multiplex PCR. The table lists approximately 200,000 clones, approximately 47% of them singletons. V lost 6 bases and J lost 9; bases outside the gene matches: 11. This CDR3 has 14 residues. CDR1 is SQVTM, CDR2 ANQGSEA, per germline. The treatment here: oral pan-JAK inhibitor, 5-10 mg twice daily. The starting material was CD4+ T cells sorted from blood, obtained at approximately week 37, from a patient treated with tofacitinib. This receptor was obtained from a human donor with alopecia areata. The rearrangement uses TRBV29-1 and TRBJ2-1, with 10 bases lining up with TRBD1. The CDR3 reads CSVEGQGKMGEQFF. CDR3 sequence (DNA): TGCAGCGTGGAGGGACAGGGGAAGATGGGTGAGCAGTTCTTC.